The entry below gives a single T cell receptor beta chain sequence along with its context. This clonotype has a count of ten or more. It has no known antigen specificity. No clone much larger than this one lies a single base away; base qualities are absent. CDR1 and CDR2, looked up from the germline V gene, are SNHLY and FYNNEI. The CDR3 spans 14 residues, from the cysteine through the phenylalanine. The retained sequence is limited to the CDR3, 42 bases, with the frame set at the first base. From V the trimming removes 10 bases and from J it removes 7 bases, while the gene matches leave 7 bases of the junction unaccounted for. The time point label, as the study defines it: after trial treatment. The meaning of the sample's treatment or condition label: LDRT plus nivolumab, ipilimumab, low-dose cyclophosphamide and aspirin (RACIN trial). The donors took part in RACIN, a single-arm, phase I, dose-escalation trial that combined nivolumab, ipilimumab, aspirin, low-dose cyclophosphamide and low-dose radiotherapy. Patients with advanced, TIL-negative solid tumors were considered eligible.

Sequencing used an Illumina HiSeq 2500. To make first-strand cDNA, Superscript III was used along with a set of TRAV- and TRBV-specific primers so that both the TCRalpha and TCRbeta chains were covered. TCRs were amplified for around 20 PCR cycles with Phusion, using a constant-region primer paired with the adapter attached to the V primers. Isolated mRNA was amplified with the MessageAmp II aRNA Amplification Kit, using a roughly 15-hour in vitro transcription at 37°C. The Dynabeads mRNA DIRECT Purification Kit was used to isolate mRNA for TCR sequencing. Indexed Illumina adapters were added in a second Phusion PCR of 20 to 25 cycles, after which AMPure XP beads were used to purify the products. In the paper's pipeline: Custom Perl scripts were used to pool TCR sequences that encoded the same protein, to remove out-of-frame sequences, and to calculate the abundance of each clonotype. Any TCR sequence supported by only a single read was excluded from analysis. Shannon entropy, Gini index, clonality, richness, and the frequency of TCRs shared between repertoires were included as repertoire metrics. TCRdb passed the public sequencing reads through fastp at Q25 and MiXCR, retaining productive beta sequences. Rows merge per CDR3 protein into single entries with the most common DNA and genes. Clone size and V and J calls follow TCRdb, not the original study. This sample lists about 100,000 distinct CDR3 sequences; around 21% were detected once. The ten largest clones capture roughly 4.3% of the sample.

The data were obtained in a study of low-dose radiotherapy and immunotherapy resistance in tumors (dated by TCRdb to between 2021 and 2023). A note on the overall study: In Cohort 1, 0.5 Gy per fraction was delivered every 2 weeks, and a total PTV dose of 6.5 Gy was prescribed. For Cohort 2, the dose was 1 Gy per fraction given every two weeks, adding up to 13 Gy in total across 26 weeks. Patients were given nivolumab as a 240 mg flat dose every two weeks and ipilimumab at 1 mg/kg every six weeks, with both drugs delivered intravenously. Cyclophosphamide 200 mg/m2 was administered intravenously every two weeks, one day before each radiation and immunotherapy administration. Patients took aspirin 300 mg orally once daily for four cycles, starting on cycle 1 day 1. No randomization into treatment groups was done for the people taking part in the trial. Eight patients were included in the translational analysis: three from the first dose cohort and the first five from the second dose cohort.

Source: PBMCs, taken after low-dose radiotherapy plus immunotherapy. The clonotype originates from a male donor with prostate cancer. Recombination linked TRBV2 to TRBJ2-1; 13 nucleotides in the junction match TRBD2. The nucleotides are TGTGCCACATCGGGACTAGCGGGGAGAAATGAGCAGTTCTTC. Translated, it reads CATSGLAGRNEQFF.